The rows below give T cell receptor beta chains drawn from one sample of a study of a mutant IDH1 vaccine in newly diagnosed glioma. Which antigens these TCRs recognize remains unknown. Assay: immunoSEQ multiplex PCR; the TCRdb copy retains only in-frame clones and omits some. This table holds some 54,000 clones, 90% to 95% found once. The sequencing here drew on PBMCs, taken from a glioma patient whose treatment included an IDH1 peptide vaccine. The source is a man between 45 and 60 years old with glioma. Each CDR3 is given with its conserved first and last residue. The order of the fields is clone size, D gene, J gene, V gene, CDR3 protein, CDR3 DNA. A D gene is named only where the DNA matches it firmly. Expanded clones are given a class, and other clones once, few, many or no size at all.

>-|-|TRBJ2-6|TRBV11-2
CASSSTKSSGANVLTF
TGTGCCAGCAGCTCGACAAAAAGCTCTGGGGCCAACGTCCTGACTTTC
>-|-|TRBJ1-2|TRBV2
CASNLGENFYGYTF
TGTGCCAGCAACCTCGGGGAGAACTTCTATGGCTACACCTTC
>-|-|TRBJ2-1|TRBV4-3
CASSSMAGGNEQFF
TGCGCCAGCAGCTCAATGGCAGGGGGGAATGAGCAGTTCTTC
>-|-|TRBJ2-7|TRBV4-3
CASSQGSANSYEQYF
TGCGCCAGCAGCCAGGGGTCAGCGAACTCCTACGAGCAGTACTTC
>-|-|TRBJ2-3|TRBV2
CAGGFTDTQYF
TGTGCCGGAGGCTTCACAGATACGCAGTATTTT
>-|-|TRBJ2-2|TRBV7-7
CASSLAPYANTGELFF
TGTGCTAGCAGCTTAGCCCCCTACGCGAACACCGGGGAGCTGTTTTTT
>-|TRBD1|TRBJ1-3|TRBV19
CASTTGTDISWSGNTIYF
TGTGCCAGTACAACCGGGACAGACATTTCTTGGTCTGGAAACACCATATATTTT
>-|TRBD2|TRBJ2-1|TRBV7-3
CASSLGGGYNEQFF
TGTGCCAGCAGTCTTGGGGGGGGGTACAATGAGCAGTTCTTC
>-|TRBD1|TRBJ1-3|TRBV5-1
CASSFRQGGNTIYF
TGCGCCAGCAGCTTCCGACAGGGTGGAAACACCATATATTTT
>-|TRBD2|TRBJ2-7|TRBV11-1
CASSFGTSVSYEQYF
TGTGCCAGCAGCTTTGGGACTAGCGTCTCCTACGAGCAGTACTTC
>-|TRBD1|TRBJ1-1|TRBV19
CASSSRDRGNPEAFF
TGTGCCAGTAGTAGCCGGGACAGGGGGAATCCTGAAGCTTTCTTT
>-|TRBD1|TRBJ1-5|TRBV29-1
CSVRGGQGSNQPQHF
TGCAGCGTCCGGGGGGGACAGGGGAGCAATCAGCCCCAGCATTTT
>-|-|TRBJ1-5|TRBV27
CASSLEGPRGNQPQHF
TGTGCCAGCAGTTTAGAGGGGCCAAGGGGCAATCAGCCCCAGCATTTT
>few|-|TRBJ1-3|TRBV14
CASSQGKGRFPGNTIYF
TGTGCCAGCAGCCAAGGAAAAGGACGCTTCCCTGGAAACACCATATATTTT
>-|TRBD1|TRBJ2-7|TRBV2
CASSERGQGPDEQYF
TGTGCCAGCAGTGAGAGGGGACAGGGGCCGGACGAGCAGTACTTC
>-|-|TRBJ1-3|TRBV19
CASSTRQVSGNTIYF
TGTGCCAGTAGTACTCGACAAGTCTCTGGAAACACCATATATTTT
>-|-|TRBJ2-3|TRBV27
CASRPGTNPSTDTQYF
TGTGCCAGCAGGCCAGGGACGAACCCTAGCACAGATACGCAGTATTTT
>-|-|TRBJ1-1|TRBV5-6
CASSLIALRDTEAFF
TGTGCCAGCAGCTTAATTGCTCTGCGGGACACTGAAGCTTTCTTT
>-|-|TRBJ2-3|TRBV7-9
CASSLTGDGTDTQYF
TGTGCCAGCAGCTTGACAGGAGACGGCACAGATACGCAGTATTTT
>once|-|TRBJ1-4|TRBV6-5
CASSREDSPNEKLFF
TGTGCCAGCAGTAGAGAGGACAGCCCGAATGAAAAACTGTTTTTT
>once|-|TRBJ2-5|TRBV9
CASSPKRLGETQYF
TGTGCCAGCAGCCCAAAGAGGCTGGGGGAGACCCAGTACTTC
>-|-|TRBJ1-6|TRBV30
CAWSVSLAGASPLHF
TGTGCCTGGAGTGTAAGTCTGGCAGGGGCTTCACCCCTCCACTTT
>-|TRBD2|TRBJ2-3|TRBV29-1
CSVVWGVAGASDTQYF
TGCAGCGTTGTGTGGGGAGTAGCGGGGGCCTCAGATACGCAGTATTTT
>-|-|TRBJ1-3|TRBV4-3
CASSQDRYSGNTIYF
TGCGCCAGCAGCCAGGACAGATACTCTGGAAACACCATATATTTT
>-|-|TRBJ1-5|TRBV28
CASTTGNYQPQHF
TGTGCCAGCACTACAGGGAATTATCAGCCCCAGCATTTT
>-|TRBD1|TRBJ1-3|TRBV28
CASRGTGGENTIYF
TGTGCCAGCAGGGGAACAGGGGGCGAAAACACCATATATTTT
>-|-|TRBJ1-4|TRBV7-9
CASSLGQLNEKLFF
TGTGCCAGCAGCCTGGGACAACTAAATGAAAAACTGTTTTTT
>-|-|TRBJ1-2|TRBV28
CASSLGTNYGYTF
TGTGCCAGCAGTTTGGGGACCAACTATGGCTACACCTTC
>-|-|TRBJ2-4|TRBV20-1
CSARTPGPQYF
TGCAGTGCTAGAACTCCGGGACCTCAGTACTTC
>-|-|TRBJ2-3|TRBV9
CASSVRQESTDTQYF
TGTGCCAGCAGCGTACGGCAGGAGAGCACAGATACGCAGTATTTT
>-|TRBD1|TRBJ1-5|TRBV28
CASSLPGQGGWEHF
TGTGCCAGCAGTTTACCTGGACAGGGAGGTTGGGAACATTTT
>-|TRBD1|TRBJ1-1|TRBV27
CASSPGTGSISLAFF
TGTGCCAGCAGTCCCGGGACAGGTAGTATCTCTCTGGCTTTCTTT
>-|TRBD2|TRBJ2-7|TRBV7-6
CASSFGSREGNYEQYF
TGTGCCAGCAGCTTCGGCTCGAGGGAGGGCAACTACGAGCAGTACTTC
>once|-|TRBJ2-3|TRBV10-3
CAISEDWRRDRTDTQYF
TGTGCCATCAGTGAGGATTGGCGGCGGGATCGTACAGATACGCAGTATTTT
>-|-|TRBJ1-1|TRBV4-3
CASSQSRGVGTEAFF
TGCGCCAGCAGCCAATCGAGGGGAGTCGGCACTGAAGCTTTCTTT
>-|-|TRBJ1-2|TRBV10-2
CASSDQGDGYTF
TGCGCCAGCAGTGACCAGGGTGATGGCTACACCTTC
>-|-|TRBJ2-3|TRBV25-1
CAIHLRSRELSTDTQYF
TGTGCCATCCATCTCCGTTCAAGGGAGCTGAGCACAGATACGCAGTATTTT
>-|-|TRBJ1-2|TRBV2
CASSLDSGYGYTF
TGTGCCAGCAGCTTGGACAGCGGATATGGCTACACCTTC
>-|-|TRBJ2-2|TRBV9
CASSVGQVFNTGELFF
TGTGCCAGCAGCGTAGGGCAGGTCTTCAACACCGGGGAGCTGTTTTTT
>-|TRBD1|TRBJ2-7|TRBV6-9
CASSYKDRGREQYF
TGTGCCAGCAGTTATAAGGACAGGGGTCGCGAGCAGTACTTC
>-|TRBD2|TRBJ2-3|TRBV10-3
CAISDSSGRSTDTQYF
TGTGCCATCAGTGATAGTAGCGGGAGAAGCACAGATACGCAGTATTTT
>-|TRBD2|TRBJ2-1|TRBV13
CASSPELAGGYSEQFF
TGTGCCAGCAGCCCTGAACTAGCGGGGGGCTACAGTGAGCAGTTCTTC
>-|-|TRBJ2-5|TRBV6-1
CAIQRNSKETQYF
TGTGCCATCCAAAGGAACAGTAAAGAGACCCAGTACTTC
>-|-|TRBJ1-3|TRBV6-5
CASSYSSRLSGNTIYF
TGTGCCAGCAGTTATAGCTCTAGACTCTCTGGAAACACCATATATTTT
>-|-|TRBJ2-6|TRBV27
CASSFRLGPASGANVLTF
TGTGCCAGCAGCTTTCGCCTGGGACCCGCCTCTGGGGCCAACGTCCTGACTTTC
>-|-|TRBJ1-5|TRBV7-9
CASSFSESGQPQHF
TGTGCCAGCAGCTTCTCGGAGAGCGGACAGCCCCAGCATTTT
>-|TRBD1|TRBJ1-2|TRBV7-9
CASSAPGQGDGYTF
TGTGCCAGCAGCGCTCCGGGACAGGGGGACGGCTACACCTTC
>-|-|TRBJ2-5|TRBV27
CASSPFGQPMGDTQYF
TGTGCCAGCAGTCCGTTCGGACAGCCTATGGGGGATACCCAGTACTTC
>-|TRBD1|TRBJ2-5|TRBV7-2
CASSLDRWQETQYF
TGTGCCAGCAGCCTGGACAGGTGGCAAGAGACCCAGTACTTC